A single sample is the source of the 23 T cell receptor beta chains below, sequenced in a study of follicular helper T cells after annual influenza vaccination. Data came from immunoSEQ multiplex PCR; TCRdb stores just in-frame clones and leaves some out. The data contain just over 8,500 clones, 83% of them singletons. As to time point: 2013-2014 season, 7 days after vaccination. Sample: CXCR5+ CD38- circulating T follicular helper cells from blood, taken 7 days after influenza vaccination. Stated subset: circulating Tfh, non-naive CD4+CXCR5+PD-1+ (ICOS+CD38+ or ICOS-CD38-). These receptors were taken from an adult who received the influenza vaccine.

This chain joins TRBV18 and TRBJ2-7; 8 bases are a match to TRBD1. Looked up from germline, CDR1 is KGHSH and CDR2 is LQKENI. The V gene end was trimmed by 8 bases and the J gene end by 5 bases; junction bases not matched to a gene: 8. This CDR3 has 13 residues. This CDR3 reads CASAMGTGDEQYF. CDR3 DNA: TGTGCCAGCGCTATGGGGACAGGAGACGAGCAGTACTTC.

V usage is TRBV25-1 and J usage is TRBJ1-5; a possible D gene is TRBD1 (5 bases). V lost 5 bases to trimming and J lost 1 base, with 12 bases between them. The CDR3 contains 15 residues. CDR1 is MGHDK and CDR2 is SYGVNS in the germline V gene. Here the CDR3 reads CASSLGEGSNQPQHF. As DNA, the CDR3 is TGTGCCAGCAGTTTGGGGGAGGGGAGCAATCAGCCCCAGCATTTT. The full variable domain, completed using reference TRBV25-1 and TRBJ1-5, is EADIYQTPRYLVIGTGKKITLECSQTMGHDKMYWYQQDPGMELHLIHYSYGVNSTEKGDLSSESTVSRIRTEHFPLTLESARPSHTSQYLCASSLGEGSNQPQHFGDGTRLSIL.

V gene TRBV15 combines with J gene TRBJ1-5; D gene unclear. This CDR3 contains 13 residues. The V gene's germline CDR1 is LNHNV and CDR2 YYDKDF (reference sequence). V lost 5 bases, J lost 5 bases, and 10 bases lay in between. CDR3 sequence reads: CATSRTVDQPQHF. The CDR3 region has the DNA TGTGCCACCAGCCGCACGGTAGATCAGCCCCAGCATTTT.

The rearrangement joins TRBV4-2 to TRBJ2-3, with D perhaps TRBD2 (5 bases). This CDR3 has 16 amino acids. The germline V gene has CDR1 LGHNA and CDR2 YNFKEQ. V was cut by 4 bases and J by 0 bases, with 14 bases left in between. The CDR3 sequence: CASSPLQRGSTDTQYF. The CDR3 nucleotides read TGTGCCAGCAGCCCCCTTCAACGGGGAAGCACAGATACGCAGTATTTT.

This clone came up once. V is TRBV13 and J is TRBJ2-7; the match to TRBD1 covers 12 bases. The junction had 12 bases not matched to a gene; V was cut back by 5 bases and J by 7 bases. The CDR3 totals 16 residues. The germline V gene encodes CDR1 PRHDT and CDR2 FYEKMQ (reference sequence). The CDR3 spells CASSNSGTGGAREQYF. For the CDR3, the DNA is TGTGCCAGCAGCAACTCCGGGACAGGGGGCGCGAGGGAGCAGTACTTC.

The rearrangement joins TRBV4-2 to TRBJ1-6, with TRBD1 as a possible D gene (5 bases). CDR1 and CDR2 (germline): LGHNA, YNFKEQ. The CDR3 covers 17 residues. Trimming cost V 1 base and J 7 bases, with 17 bases left between them. In DNA, the CDR3 is TGTGCCAGCAGCCAAGGAGCAGGCAGGGAGGACAATTCACCCCTCCACTTT. It yields the protein CASSQGAGREDNSPLHF.

The genes are TRBV5-6 and TRBJ2-6, with 8 bases that match TRBD1. The CDR3 has 15 residues. J gave up 12 bases and V 0 bases, and 8 bases lay outside the gene matches. Germline CDR1 and CDR2: SGHDT and YYEEEE. The CDR3 sequence: CASSLGTGRLGVLTF. The CDR3, as DNA: TGTGCCAGCAGCTTGGGGACAGGGAGGTTAGGCGTCCTGACTTTC.

V is TRBV5-4 and J is TRBJ1-6, with 12 bases lining up with TRBD1. The germline gives CDR1 SGHNT, CDR2 YYREEE (reference sequence). The V and J ends lost 4 bases and 8 bases, in that order; junction bases with no gene match: 10. The CDR3 contains 17 residues. The DNA for the CDR3 is TGTGCCAGCAGCGCTGACGGGACAGGGGGCTTTTATTCACCCCTCCACTTT. Amino acids: CASSADGTGGFYSPLHF.

The CDR3 DNA sequence: TGTGCCAGCAGTTTAGGGGACAGGGGACTCTATGGCTACACCTTC. This codes for CASSLGDRGLYGYTF. V usage is TRBV28 and J usage is TRBJ1-2, with 10 positions matching TRBD1. CDR3 size: 15 residues. CDR1 and CDR2 from the germline V gene are MDHEN and SYDVKM. Unmatched junction bases numbered 4, after V lost 2 bases and J lost 4 bases.

This sequence joins TRBV4-2 and TRBJ1-1; D is unclear. CDR3 size: 15 residues. In germline, CDR1 is LGHNA, CDR2 YNFKEQ. Deletions cut 2 bases from V and 5 bases from J, with 15 bases between. The CDR3 sequence: CASSQRDRGGTEAFF. The DNA of the CDR3 is TGTGCCAGCAGCCAACGCGACCGGGGAGGGACTGAAGCTTTCTTT.

This clone was counted between two and nine times. This chain joins TRBV10-1 and TRBJ2-7; 11 bases align to TRBD1. CDR1 is WNHNN, CDR2 SYGVQD, per germline (reference sequence). V lost 5 bases to trimming and J lost 1 base; unmatched junction nucleotides: 4. The CDR3 loop spans 15 amino acids. The CDR3 nucleotides are TGCGCCAGCAGTCGTGGGACAGGGGGTTCCTACGAGCAGTACTTC. It translates to CASSRGTGGSYEQYF.

J is TRBJ2-1 and V is TRBV27, with 10 positions matching TRBD2. The CDR3 loop spans 15 amino acids. J was trimmed by 6 bases and V by 3 bases; bases with no gene match: 5. CDR1 is MNHEY and CDR2 is SMNVEV in the germline V gene (reference sequence). The CDR3 here is CASSFSGRNPNEQFF. CDR3 sequence (DNA): TGTGCCAGCAGTTTTAGCGGGAGGAACCCCAATGAGCAGTTCTTC.

This chain uses TRBV10-3 with TRBJ2-7; D is ambiguous. The V gene's germline CDR1 is ENHRY and CDR2 SYGVKD. V was shortened by 10 bases and J by 5 bases, with 18 bases between the two germline ends. The CDR3 runs to 13 residues. CDR3 DNA sequence: TGTGCCACCTCCTTGGCCGGCCAGGACGAGCAGTACTTC. The encoded protein is CATSLAGQDEQYF.

This clone was seen a few times. The V call is TRBV25-1, the J call TRBJ1-2, with 10 positions matching TRBD1. V was pared by 3 bases and J by 6 bases, with 1 base of the junction left unmatched. The CDR3 contains 13 residues. Germline assignment: CDR1 MGHDK and CDR2 SYGVNS. The CDR3 is CASSDGTGDGYTF. In DNA, the CDR3 is TGTGCCAGCAGTGATGGGACAGGGGATGGCTACACCTTC.

The chain combines TRBV5-1 with TRBJ2-3, with TRBD1 matching over 7 bases. There are 17 residues in the CDR3. V shed 2 bases and J 4 bases; nucleotides not matched to a gene: 13. CDR1 is SGHRS, CDR2 YFSETQ, per germline. In nucleotides, the CDR3 is TGCGCCAGCAGCTTCACTGCACAGGGGTTGGGGTCAGATACGCAGTATTTT. The encoded protein is CASSFTAQGLGSDTQYF. The whole variable domain, remainder taken from reference TRBV5-1 and TRBJ2-3, is KAGVTQTPRYLIKTRGQQVTLSCSPISGHRSVSWYQQTPGQGLQFLFEYFSETQRNKGNFPGRFSGRQFSNSRSEMNVSTLELGDSALYLCASSFTAQGLGSDTQYFGPGTRLTVL.

V and J are TRBV27 and TRBJ2-1; the match to TRBD2 covers 9 bases. The CDR3 loop spans 15 amino acids. Germline V CDR1 and CDR2: MNHEY, SMNVEV (reference sequence). Unmatched junction bases numbered 7, after V lost 6 bases and J lost 4 bases. CDR3 bases: TGTGCCAGCAGGAAAATAGCGGGGGCTTACAATGAGCAGTTCTTC. Translation: CASRKIAGAYNEQFF.

The V call is TRBV6-1, the J call TRBJ2-5; D tentatively fits TRBD1 or TRBD2 (7 bases each). The CDR3 has 15 amino acids. CDR1 is MNHNS, CDR2 SASEGT, per germline. The germline V and J ends were trimmed by 4 bases and 3 bases, with 15 bases remaining between them. DNA of the CDR3: TGTGCCAGCAGTGGGGGAGGGGGCATTAAAGAGACCCAGTACTTC. It is translated as CASSGGGGIKETQYF.

The V gene is TRBV29-1, the J gene TRBJ2-5; 10 nucleotides agree with TRBD1. With V trimmed by 5 bases and J by 5 bases, 5 bases remained unmatched. The V gene's germline CDR1 is SQVTM and CDR2 ANQGSEA. The CDR3 extends over 13 amino acids. The CDR3 loop reads CSVTGTGAETQYF. The CDR3 nucleotides read TGCAGCGTTACCGGGACAGGGGCCGAGACCCAGTACTTC. Full variable domain (outside the CDR3, taken from reference TRBV29-1 and TRBJ2-5): SAVISQKPSRDICQRGTSLTIQCQVDSQVTMMFWYRQQPGQSLTLIATANQGSEATYESGFVIDKFPISRPNLTFSTLTVSNMSPEDSSIYLCSVTGTGAETQYFGPGTRLLVL.

V gene TRBV7-8 combines with J gene TRBJ1-1, with a tentative D call TRBD1 (6 bases). Germline values: CDR1 SGHVS, CDR2 FQNEAQ. Trimming took 5 bases from V and 1 from J, leaving 14 bases between them. This CDR3 has 15 residues. CDR3 amino acids: CASSPGAAGNTEAFF. CDR3 bases: TGTGCCAGCAGCCCGGGGGCAGCGGGGAACACTGAAGCTTTCTTT. Based on the CDR3 plus reference TRBV7-8 and TRBJ1-1, the full variable domain is GAGVSQSPRYKVAKRGQDVALRCDPISGHVSLFWYQQALGQGPEFLTYFQNEAQLDKSGLPSDRFFAERPEGSVSTLKIQRTQQEDSAVYLCASSPGAAGNTEAFFGQGTRLTVV.

V gene TRBV10-3 combines with J gene TRBJ2-3; 7 positions agree with TRBD2. Germline V gives CDR1 ENHRY, CDR2 SYGVKD. The CDR3 is 15 amino acids. V was clipped by 4 bases and J by 1 base; unmatched bases: 5. The CDR3 nucleotides read TGTGCCATCAGTGTAGGGGCGGGGGGCACAGATACGCAGTATTTT. Protein: CAISVGAGGTDTQYF.

CDR3 residues: CASSEATGYQPQHF. CDR3 in DNA: TGTGCCAGCAGTGAAGCTACAGGCTATCAGCCCCAGCATTTT. The chain has TRBV6-1 and TRBJ1-5; tentatively, D is TRBD1 (5 bases). This CDR3 region has 14 residues. The V and J ends lost 0 bases and 5 bases respectively, with 8 bases between them. CDR1 is MNHNS and CDR2 is SASEGT in the germline V gene.

This clone was detected once. This chain connects TRBV6-6 to TRBJ1-5, with a tentative D call TRBD1 (5 bases). V dropped 4 bases and J dropped 1 base, with 14 bases sitting between them. Germline CDR1 and CDR2: MNHNY and SVGAGI (reference sequence). The CDR3 sequence is 16 residues long. CDR3 coding DNA: TGTGCCAGCAGTTCCGATACGAGGACAAGCAATCAGCCCCAGCATTTT. Translation gives CASSSDTRTSNQPQHF.

The genes are TRBV4-3 and TRBJ2-3, with 10 bases that match TRBD2. The germline V gene has CDR1 LGHNA and CDR2 YSLEER. This CDR3 has 16 amino acids. With 0 bases clipped from V and 4 bases from J, the junction kept 4 bases outside the gene matches. This CDR3 reads CASSQESGRVADTQYF. The CDR3 DNA is TGCGCCAGCAGCCAAGAAAGCGGGAGGGTGGCAGATACGCAGTATTTT.